These T cell receptor beta chains were read from a single sample in a study of blood T cell repertoires in COVID-19. Generated by immunoSEQ multiplex PCR, the TCRdb table keeps only in-frame clones and is missing some. The table has roughly 150,000 clones, approximately 84% seen once; the top ten hold under 3.5%. The specimen was peripheral blood. These receptors all stem from a woman aged 80 or over with COVID-19, enrolled during active disease. Each CDR3 is given with its conserved first and last residue. D genes are given only for firm matches. Part of the rows lack a size; the others show once, few, many or a class for expanded clones.

>TRBV11-1|NA|TRBJ1-4|TRBD1
TGTGCCAGCAGCCCCCCCGACAGGGGAAGGGGTGAAAAACTGTTTTTT
CASSPPDRGRGEKLFF
>TRBV7-9|NA|TRBJ2-3|TRBD2
TGTGCCAGCAGCCCCCTTGGTCTAGCGGGGGGACGAGGAGATACGCAGTATTTT
CASSPLGLAGGRGDTQYF
>TRBV4-1|once|TRBJ1-6|TRBD1
TGCGCCAGCAGCCAATTCGTCCCAGGGGGCACGGCTAATTCACCCCTCCACTTT
CASSQFVPGGTANSPLHF
>TRBV3-1/TRBV3-2|NA|TRBJ2-6|NA
TGTGCCAGCAGCCGCCACAGGGTCTCTGGGGCCAACGTCCTGACTTTC
CASSRHRVSGANVLTF
>TRBV9|NA|TRBJ2-7|NA
TGTGCCAGCAGCGTAGGAAGTACCGGCTCCTACGAGCAGTACTTC
CASSVGSTGSYEQYF
>TRBV7-6|NA|TRBJ2-7|NA
TGTGCCAGCAGCTTAGCCGGGCAGGGCTCCTACGAGCAGTACTTC
CASSLAGQGSYEQYF
>TRBV28|NA|TRBJ1-5|TRBD1
TGTGCCAGCAGTTCCCTCGACAGGGGGCGGGAGCAGCCCCAGCATTTT
CASSSLDRGREQPQHF
>TRBV24-1|NA|TRBJ2-5|TRBD1
TGTGCCACCAGTGAAGGAGGACAGGGGGCTGGGGAGACCCAGTACTTC
CATSEGGQGAGETQYF
>TRBV11-3|NA|TRBJ2-1|TRBD1
TGTGCCAGCAGCTTAGAAGGGGGCCCCTACAATGAGCAGTTCTTC
CASSLEGGPYNEQFF
>TRBV7-9|NA|TRBJ2-1|TRBD2
TGTGCCAGCAGCTTCCCGGGACTAGCGGACAATGAGCAGTTCTTC
CASSFPGLADNEQFF
>TRBV27|NA|TRBJ2-7|NA
TGTGCCAGCAGTCTAAGGGACTTCTCCTACGAGCAGTACTTC
CASSLRDFSYEQYF
>TRBV7-3|NA|TRBJ1-2|NA
TGTGCCAGCAGCTCCCACCGGGACATAGGGGTTCGGAGCGGTGGCTACACCTTC
CASSSHRDIGVRSGGYTF
>TRBV7-8|NA|TRBJ1-3|NA
TGTGCCAGCAGCTTTCGAGGGTCCTCTGGAAACACCATATATTTT
CASSFRGSSGNTIYF
>TRBV19|NA|TRBJ2-7|TRBD2
TGTGCCAGCCACCATGGGGGGGAGGGCTCCTACGAGCAGTACTTC
CASHHGGEGSYEQYF
>TRBV30|NA|TRBJ2-1|NA
TGTGCCTGGATCCCGCCGGGGGTGCGGCATGAGCAGTTCTTC
CAWIPPGVRHEQFF
>TRBV7-2|once|TRBJ1-2|TRBD1
TGTGCCAGCAGTCTCTGGACAGGGGGCGCGTATGGCTACACCTTC
CASSLWTGGAYGYTF
>TRBV5-1|NA|TRBJ1-2|NA
TGCGCCAGCAGCTTGGGAACAGGTAGCTATGGCTACACCTTC
CASSLGTGSYGYTF
>TRBV2|NA|TRBJ2-2|TRBD2
TGTGCCAGCGGGGGACTAGCGGTGAACACCGGGGAGCTGTTTTTT
CASGGLAVNTGELFF
>TRBV2|NA|TRBJ2-7|NA
TGTGCCAGCACTCGTGTGCTAGTAGGCTCCGAGCAGTACTTC
CASTRVLVGSEQYF
>TRBV5-4|few|TRBJ2-3|NA
TGTGCCAGCAGCTCCTACACAGATACGCAGTATTTT
CASSSYTDTQYF
>TRBV28|NA|TRBJ1-3|TRBD1
TGTGCCAGCAGTCCCCCCGACAGGGTCTCTGGAAACACCATATATTTT
CASSPPDRVSGNTIYF
>TRBV9|NA|TRBJ1-3|NA
TGTGCCAGCAGCGTAGGGGAGGGTGGAAACACCATATATTTT
CASSVGEGGNTIYF
>TRBV7-8|NA|TRBJ2-1|NA
TGTGCCAGCAGCCTAAGGACTGGATACAATGAGCAGTTCTTC
CASSLRTGYNEQFF
>TRBV7-9|NA|TRBJ2-1|TRBD1
TGTGCCAGCAGGGCTGGGACAGGGGTTTTAAATGAGCAGTTCTTC
CASRAGTGVLNEQFF
>TRBV3-1/TRBV3-2|NA|TRBJ1-5|NA
TGTGCCAGCAGCCCTAAAGGGTCGGGGCAGCCCCAGCATTTT
CASSPKGSGQPQHF
>TRBV9|NA|TRBJ1-4|NA
TGTGCCAGCAGCGTCCCAGGTCCTAATGAAAAACTGTTTTTT
CASSVPGPNEKLFF
>TRBV3-1/TRBV3-2|NA|TRBJ2-7|TRBD2
TGTGCCAGCAGCCTCGGACTAGCGGGAGGAGGCGAGCAGTACTTC
CASSLGLAGGGEQYF
>TRBV10-3|NA|TRBJ2-7|NA
TGTGCCATCAGTGGAAATCCCGGGACTGGCACCTACGAGCAGTACTTC
CAISGNPGTGTYEQYF
>TRBV7-8|NA|TRBJ2-1|TRBD2
TGTGCCAGCAGCACGCAGGGACTAGCGGGCAATCAGTTCTTC
CASSTQGLAGNQFF
>TRBV30|NA|TRBJ2-1|NA
TGTGCCTGGAGTGTATGGGGGCGGGACAATGAGCAGTTCTTC
CAWSVWGRDNEQFF
>TRBV15|NA|TRBJ2-3|NA
TGTGCCACCAGTGATCGCGCCGGGCAGGGGTCTTACACAGATACGCAGTATTTT
CATSDRAGQGSYTDTQYF
>TRBV2|NA|TRBJ2-1|TRBD1
TGTGCCAGCAGGGCGACAGGGATCGATGAGCAGTTCTTC
CASRATGIDEQFF
>TRBV28|NA|TRBJ1-4|TRBD1
TGTGCCAGCAGTTCACCGGGACAGGGGAATGAAAAACTGTTTTTT
CASSSPGQGNEKLFF
>TRBV25-1|NA|TRBJ2-3|TRBD2
TGTGCCAGCAGTCGGCGGGGGGCAGATACGCAGTATTTT
CASSRRGADTQYF
>TRBV4-2|few|TRBJ2-3|TRBD2
TGTGCCAGCAGCCAAGATCTAGCGGGAGGAAGAACGCAGTATTTT
CASSQDLAGGRTQYF
>TRBV9|NA|TRBJ1-1|NA
TGTGCCAGCAGCGTAGTCCCTACAGGGTATGAGAACACTGAAGCTTTCTTT
CASSVVPTGYENTEAFF
>TRBV3-1/TRBV3-2|NA|TRBJ1-1|TRBD1
TGTGCCGCCACGACAGGGTCGTTCACTGAAGCTTTCTTT
CAATTGSFTEAFF
>TRBV19|NA|TRBJ1-2|TRBD1
TGTGCCACCCGGCCCCCCCCCTGGGACAGGGGTCATGGCTACACCTTC
CATRPPPWDRGHGYTF
>TRBV6-5|NA|TRBJ2-1|TRBD2
TGTGCCAGCAGTAAGGTACTAGCGGGAAGCAATGAGCAGTTCTTC
CASSKVLAGSNEQFF
>TRBV6-5|NA|TRBJ2-7|TRBD1
TGTGCCAGCAGTCGGGACAGCCTTTACGAGCAGTACTTC
CASSRDSLYEQYF
>TRBV11-3|NA|TRBJ1-4|TRBD1
TGTGCCAGCAGCTTAGTTCGGGACAGGTGTAATGAAAAACTGTTTTTT
CASSLVRDRCNEKLFF
>TRBV29-1|NA|TRBJ2-7|NA
TGCAGCGCGTCCCAGGGCTCCTACGAGCAGTACTTC
CSASQGSYEQYF
>TRBV7-9|NA|TRBJ2-7|NA
TGTGCCAGCAGCTTCTTCTCGGGATCAGGCGAGCAGTACTTC
CASSFFSGSGEQYF
>TRBV28|NA|TRBJ1-4|TRBD1
TGTGCCAGCAGGCGACCGGGACAGGGGATATCAACTAATGAAAAACTGTTTTTT
CASRRPGQGISTNEKLFF
>TRBV11-3|NA|TRBJ2-1|NA
TGTGCCAGCAGCTTAGTTCGTGGCGGTGAGCAGTTCTTC
CASSLVRGGEQFF
>TRBV5-5|NA|TRBJ1-2|NA
TGTGCCAGCAGCTTGTTTTCCCGCTATGGCTACACCTTC
CASSLFSRYGYTF
>TRBV18|once|TRBJ2-7|NA
TGTGCCAGCTCCGCCGAGCGGACCTCCTACGAGCAGTACTTC
CASSAERTSYEQYF
>TRBV5-1|NA|TRBJ2-2|TRBD2
TGCGCCAGCACCAAAGCGGGAGACGGAAACACCGGGGAGCTGTTTTTT
CASTKAGDGNTGELFF
>TRBV29-1|NA|TRBJ1-2|NA
TGCAGCGTACAGGACAGTAACTATGGCTACACCTTC
CSVQDSNYGYTF
>TRBV7-8|NA|TRBJ2-5|TRBD1
TGTGCCAGCAGCCATTGGGACAGGTTCGGCCAAGAGACCCAGTACTTC
CASSHWDRFGQETQYF
>TRBV6-5|NA|TRBJ1-1|TRBD1
TGTGCCAGCAGTTTAGGACAGGGGTGGGCCGAAGCTTTCTTT
CASSLGQGWAEAFF
>TRBV6-2/TRBV6-3|NA|TRBJ1-5|TRBD1
TGTGCCAGCAGCCAAACACACCAGGGGGCAATAGTTAAGCCCCAGCATTTT
CASSQTHQGAIVKPQHF
>TRBV11-2|NA|TRBJ2-1|NA
TGTGCCAGCAGCTTCGGAGGGCAGCAGTTCTTC
CASSFGGQQFF